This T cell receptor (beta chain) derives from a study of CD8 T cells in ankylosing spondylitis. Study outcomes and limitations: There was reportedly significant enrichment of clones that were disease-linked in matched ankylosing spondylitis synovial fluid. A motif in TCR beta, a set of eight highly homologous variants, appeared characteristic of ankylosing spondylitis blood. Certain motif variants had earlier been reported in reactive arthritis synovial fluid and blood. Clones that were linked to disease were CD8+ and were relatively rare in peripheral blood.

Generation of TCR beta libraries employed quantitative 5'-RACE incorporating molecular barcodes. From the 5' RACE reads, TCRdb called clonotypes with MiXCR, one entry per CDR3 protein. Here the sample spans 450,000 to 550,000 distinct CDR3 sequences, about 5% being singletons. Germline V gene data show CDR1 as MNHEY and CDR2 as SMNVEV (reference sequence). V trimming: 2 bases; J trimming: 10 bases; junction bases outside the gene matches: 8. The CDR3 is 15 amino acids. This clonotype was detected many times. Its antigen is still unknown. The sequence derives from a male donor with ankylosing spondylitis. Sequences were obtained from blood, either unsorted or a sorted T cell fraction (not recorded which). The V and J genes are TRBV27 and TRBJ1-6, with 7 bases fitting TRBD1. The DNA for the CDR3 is TGTGCCAGCAGTTTAGTAGGGACAGTCAGCTCACCCCTCCACTTT. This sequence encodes CASSLVGTVSSPLHF.